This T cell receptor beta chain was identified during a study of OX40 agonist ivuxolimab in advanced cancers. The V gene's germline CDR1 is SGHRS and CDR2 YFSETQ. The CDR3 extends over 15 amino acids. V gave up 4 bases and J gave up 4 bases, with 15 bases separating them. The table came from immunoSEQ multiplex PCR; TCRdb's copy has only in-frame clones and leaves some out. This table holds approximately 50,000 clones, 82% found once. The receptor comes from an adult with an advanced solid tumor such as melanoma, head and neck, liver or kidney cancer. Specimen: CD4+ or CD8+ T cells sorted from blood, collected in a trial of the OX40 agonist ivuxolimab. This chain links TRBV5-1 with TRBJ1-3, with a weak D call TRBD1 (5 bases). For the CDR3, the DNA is TGCGCCAGCAGCCGAAGCGGGGGTTTGGGAAACACCATATATTTT. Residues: CASSRSGGLGNTIYF. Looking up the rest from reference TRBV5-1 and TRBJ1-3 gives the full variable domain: KAGVTQTPRYLIKTRGQQVTLSCSPISGHRSVSWYQQTPGQGLQFLFEYFSETQRNKGNFPGRFSGRQFSNSRSEMNVSTLELGDSALYLCASSRSGGLGNTIYFGEGSWLTVV.